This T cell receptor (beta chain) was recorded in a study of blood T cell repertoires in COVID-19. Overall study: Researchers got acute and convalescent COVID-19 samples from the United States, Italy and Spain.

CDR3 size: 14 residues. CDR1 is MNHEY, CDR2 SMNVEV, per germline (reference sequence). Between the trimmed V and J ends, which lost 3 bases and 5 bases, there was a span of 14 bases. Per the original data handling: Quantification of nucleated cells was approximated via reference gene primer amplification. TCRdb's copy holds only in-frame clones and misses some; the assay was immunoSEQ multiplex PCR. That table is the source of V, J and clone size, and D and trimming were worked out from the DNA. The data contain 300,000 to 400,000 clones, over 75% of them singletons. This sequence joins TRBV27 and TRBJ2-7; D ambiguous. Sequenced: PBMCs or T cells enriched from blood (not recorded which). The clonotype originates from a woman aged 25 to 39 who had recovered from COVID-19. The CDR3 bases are TGTGCCAGCAGTTTGGGCAGTCTTTCCAACGAGCAGTACTTC. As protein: CASSLGSLSNEQYF.